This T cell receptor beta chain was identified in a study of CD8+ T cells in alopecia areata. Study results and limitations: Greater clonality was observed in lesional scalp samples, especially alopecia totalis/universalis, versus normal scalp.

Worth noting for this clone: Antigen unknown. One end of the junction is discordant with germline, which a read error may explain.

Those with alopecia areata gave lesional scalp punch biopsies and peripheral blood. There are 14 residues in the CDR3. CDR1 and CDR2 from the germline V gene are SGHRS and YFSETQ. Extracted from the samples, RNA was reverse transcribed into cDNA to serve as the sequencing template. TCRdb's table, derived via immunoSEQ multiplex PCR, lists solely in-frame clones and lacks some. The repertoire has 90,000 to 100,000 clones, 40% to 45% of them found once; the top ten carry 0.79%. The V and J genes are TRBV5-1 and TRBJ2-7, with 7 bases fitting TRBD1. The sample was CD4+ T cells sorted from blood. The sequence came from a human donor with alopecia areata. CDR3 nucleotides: TGCGCCAGCAGTTTGGACAGGAGCTCCTACGAGCAGTACTTC. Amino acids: CASSLDRSSYEQYF.